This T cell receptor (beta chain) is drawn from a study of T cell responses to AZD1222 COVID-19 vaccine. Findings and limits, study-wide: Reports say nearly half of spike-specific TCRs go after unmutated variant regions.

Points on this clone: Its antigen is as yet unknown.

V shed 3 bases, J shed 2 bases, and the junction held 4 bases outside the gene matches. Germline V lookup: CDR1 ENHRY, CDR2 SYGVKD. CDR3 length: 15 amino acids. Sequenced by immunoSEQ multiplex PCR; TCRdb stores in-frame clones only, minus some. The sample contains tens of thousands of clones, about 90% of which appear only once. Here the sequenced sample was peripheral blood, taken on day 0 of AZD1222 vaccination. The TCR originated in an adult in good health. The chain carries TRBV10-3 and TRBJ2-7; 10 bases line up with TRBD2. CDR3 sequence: CAISDLLAGTYEQYF. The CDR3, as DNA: TGTGCCATCAGTGATCTACTAGCGGGGACCTACGAGCAGTACTTC.